This T cell receptor beta chain was sequenced in a study of T-cell memory formation after mild COVID-19. About the research overall: TCR clusters were mostly confined to one donor each.

TCRdb re-called the 5' RACE reads with MiXCR, one entry per CDR3 protein. Of about 430,000 distinct CDR3 sequences in the sample, approximately 19% were seen once. This clonotype has a single count. Its antigen is still unknown. Study-wide points: Among clones peaking at day 37 in the second wave, SARS-CoV-2 specificity remained unconfirmed.

The CDR3 is 18 amino acids. The ends were cut back, 5 bases at V and 3 bases at J, with 25 bases in the middle. Input material: PBMCs or a T cell subset sorted from them (not recorded which). This chain uses TRBV12-3 or TRBV12-4 with TRBJ1-1; no clear D gene. This clonotype was obtained from a man younger than 35 who had mild COVID-19 (a few samples of this study predate the infection). Cell type and time point are not known. The CDR3 DNA follows: TGTGCCAGCAGTCTATACCCACCGGGGTCCCTGGCGGACACTGAAGCTTTCTTT. Translating gives CASSLYPPGSLADTEAFF.